This T cell receptor (beta chain) was captured in a study of OX40 agonist ivuxolimab in advanced cancers. Study-wide background: The study treated patients with ivuxolimab, an agonistic anti-OX40 (CD134) antibody. Study-level findings and limits: Also showing low normalized T-cell clonal expansion were some of the nonresponders.

Details on this clone: Its specificity is unknown.

Assay: immunoSEQ multiplex PCR; the TCRdb copy retains only in-frame clones and omits some. The sample records tens of thousands of clones, over 80% being singletons. CDR3 length: 12 amino acids. Germline V CDR1 and CDR2: MNHNY, SVGAGI (reference sequence). The V and J ends lost 6 bases and 5 bases respectively, with 9 bases between them. The chain employs TRBV6-6 and TRBJ2-3; D remains unclear. The origin of this receptor is an adult with an advanced solid tumor such as melanoma, head and neck, liver or kidney cancer. The source material was CD4+ or CD8+ T cells sorted from blood, sampled in a trial of the OX40 agonist ivuxolimab. The CDR3 here is CASRPGGDTQYF. CDR3 in DNA: TGTGCCAGCAGGCCAGGTGGAGATACGCAGTATTTT.